These 13 T cell receptor beta chains came from one sample sequenced in a study of patients and donors after allogeneic stem cell transplantation. TCRdb re-called the RT-PCR reads with MiXCR, one entry per CDR3 protein. The table has about 400,000 distinct CDR3 sequences, about a sixth seen once. The sample was blood, either unsorted or a sorted T cell fraction (not recorded which). The receptors come from a human donor who was either an allogeneic HSCT recipient or a stem cell or donor lymphocyte infusion donor (not recorded which). It is not recorded whose cells these are; they may come from a transplant donor.

This clonotype was picked up many times. The V and J genes are TRBV4-1 and TRBJ1-5; 7 bases map to TRBD1. This CDR3 is 17 amino acids long. In germline, CDR1 is MGHRA, CDR2 YSYEKL. V lost 10 bases to trimming and J lost 1 base; unmatched junction nucleotides: 16. CDR3 residues: CATSASRGHGSNQPQHF. The CDR3 nucleotides read TGCGCCACCTCAGCCAGTAGGGGGCATGGGAGCAATCAGCCCCAGCATTTT.

This clonotype was seen more than once but under ten times. The rearrangement links TRBV5-1 to TRBJ1-5, with D perhaps matching TRBD1 (5 bases). Looked up from germline, CDR1 is SGHRS and CDR2 is YFSETQ. The CDR3 has 15 amino acids. The V and J ends lost 0 bases and 6 bases respectively, with 13 bases between them. The CDR3 DNA reads TGCGCCAGCAGCTTGGCCGGGGGTCTCAGTCAGCCCCAGCATTTT. Its protein is CASSLAGGLSQPQHF.

This clonotype occurred a few times. V gene TRBV7-9 combines with J gene TRBJ2-1, with 7 nucleotides matching TRBD2. V lost 2 bases to trimming and J lost 0 bases; unmatched junction nucleotides: 7. The CDR3 spans 17 residues. Germline V gene data show CDR1 as SEHNR and CDR2 as FQNEAQ (reference sequence). The CDR3 loop reads CASSLTGGTPSYNEQFF. As DNA, the CDR3 is TGTGCCAGCAGCTTAACGGGAGGCACCCCCTCCTACAATGAGCAGTTCTTC.

This clonotype showed up just a few times. The chain employs TRBV10-2 and TRBJ2-3, with 12 nucleotides matching TRBD2. Trimming cost V 3 bases and J 2 bases; bases outside gene matches: 6. The CDR3 has 17 amino acids. CDR1 and CDR2 (germline): WSHSY, SAAADI. The CDR3 region is CASSEGLAGLSTDTQYF. The CDR3 region has the DNA TGCGCCAGCAGTGAAGGACTAGCGGGACTTTCCACAGATACGCAGTATTTT.

This clonotype came up a few times. The chain couples TRBV4-1 to TRBJ2-7; 9 bases line up with TRBD1. Trimming took 3 bases from V and 1 from J; bases not matched to a gene: 4. The CDR3 spans 15 residues. Germline V gene sequence: CDR1 MGHRA, CDR2 YSYEKL. The CDR3 sequence: CASSHPGQGSYEQYF. The CDR3 coding sequence is TGCGCCAGCAGCCATCCGGGACAGGGATCCTACGAGCAGTACTTC.

This clonotype turned up a few times. The genes are TRBV5-1 and TRBJ2-2; 10 bases match TRBD2. In germline, CDR1 is SGHRS, CDR2 YFSETQ. V lost 0 bases, J lost 1 base, and 15 bases stayed unmatched. CDR3 length equals 21 residues. The CDR3 sequence is CASSLALLAGGPLMNTGELFF. The DNA of the CDR3 is TGCGCCAGCAGCTTGGCCCTGTTAGCGGGAGGTCCCTTAATGAACACCGGGGAGCTGTTTTTT.

This clonotype showed up many times. This chain connects TRBV20-1 to TRBJ1-6; a weak D match, TRBD1 (5 bases). Between the trimmed V and J ends, which lost 7 bases and 5 bases, there was a span of 15 bases. Germline assignment: CDR1 DFQATT and CDR2 SNEGSKA (reference sequence). This CDR3 comprises 14 residues. The CDR3 region is CSVPTAPNNSPLHF. The CDR3, as DNA: TGCAGTGTCCCGACAGCCCCTAATAATTCACCCCTCCACTTT.

This clonotype was detected many times. The J gene is TRBJ2-1, the V gene TRBV7-8; 9 bases match TRBD1. The CDR3 spans 16 residues. V was clipped by 5 bases and J by 4 bases; unmatched bases: 9. CDR1 is SGHVS, CDR2 FQNEAQ, per germline. CDR3 sequence: CASSIQGAVRYNEQFF. CDR3 in DNA: TGTGCCAGCAGCATACAGGGGGCTGTTAGGTACAATGAGCAGTTCTTC.

This clonotype was found a few times. The CDR3 spells CATSRDRVGNEKLFF. The CDR3 coding sequence is TGTGCCACCAGCAGAGATAGGGTTGGGAATGAAAAACTGTTTTTT. The chain carries TRBV15 and TRBJ1-4; D is ambiguous. Germline V gene sequence: CDR1 LNHNV, CDR2 YYDKDF (reference sequence). This CDR3 spans 15 amino acids. Trimming removed 0 bases at V and 5 bases at J, with 10 bases between.

This clonotype was seen only a few times. The chain couples TRBV29-1 to TRBJ1-1; D is possibly TRBD1 (5 bases). V lost 4 bases to trimming and J lost 3 bases, with 9 bases between them. The CDR3 spans 12 residues. Germline V gene data show CDR1 as SQVTM and CDR2 as ANQGSEA. The CDR3 is CSVARADTEAFF. The CDR3 DNA reads as TGCAGCGTTGCCAGGGCGGACACTGAAGCTTTCTTT.

This clonotype has a handful of counts. The V call is TRBV6-5, the J call TRBJ1-6; D remains unclear. The germline V gene has CDR1 MNHEY and CDR2 SVGAGI. The ends were cut back, 2 bases at V and 13 bases at J, with 21 bases in the middle. The CDR3 consists of 16 residues. The CDR3 nucleotides read TGTGCCAGCAGTTACGGTAGAGGGTCAACGTCTCGTCCCCTCCACTTT. It specifies CASSYGRGSTSRPLHF.

This chain links TRBV7-9 with TRBJ2-7, with D maybe TRBD1 (6 bases). The V gene's germline CDR1 is SEHNR and CDR2 FQNEAQ (reference sequence). The CDR3 extends over 14 amino acids. V was clipped by 5 bases and J by 2 bases, with 13 bases between them. The CDR3 coding sequence is TGTGCCAGCAGCCCCCGGGACACCCCCTACGAGCAGTACTTC. It translates to CASSPRDTPYEQYF.

The genes are TRBV9 and TRBJ2-3; TRBD2 might be the D (6 bases). CDR1 is SGDLS, CDR2 YYNGEE, per germline. V was clipped by 4 bases and J by 6 bases, with 18 bases between them. The CDR3 extends over 15 amino acids. The CDR3 spells CASSLGLEGRDTQYF. In DNA, the CDR3 is TGTGCCAGCAGCCTGGGACTGGAGGGGAGGGATACGCAGTATTTT.